This T cell receptor (beta chain) was found in a study of cytomegalovirus exposure and HLA in healthy donors. Study overall: The 100 to 150 validation repertoires were reported in a later analysis to have been generated on the same platform as the approximately 700 first-cohort repertoires.

Germline CDR1 MGHRA, CDR2 YSYEKL. Trimming pared 3 bases from V and 3 bases from J, leaving 8 bases between. The CDR3 extends over 13 amino acids. Method: immunoSEQ multiplex PCR; TCRdb's copy keeps in-frame clones and lacks some. Of about 400,000 clones listed, roughly 90% are singletons. Sequences were obtained from PBMCs. The rearrangement links TRBV4-1 to TRBJ2-5; D might be TRBD1 (5 bases). The clonotype originates from a woman aged 18-29 years in good health and CMV-seronegative. The CDR3 spells CASSHQGEETQYF. CDR3 sequence (DNA): TGCGCCAGCAGCCACCAGGGTGAAGAGACCCAGTACTTC.